Sequencing of this T cell receptor beta chain was carried out in a study of blood T cell repertoires in COVID-19. Produced via immunoSEQ multiplex PCR; TCRdb's table is partial and in-frame only. Found here are 130,000 to 150,000 clones, around four fifths of them singletons; the top ten hold roughly 2.9%. This receptor was identified in a woman in her forties with active or convalescent COVID-19. The sample taken for sequencing was peripheral blood.

This CDR3 is CASSQDVLASGGVEDTQYF. CDR3 coding DNA: TGCGCCAGCAGCCAAGATGTTTTGGCTAGCGGGGGGGTAGAGGATACGCAGTATTTT. V is TRBV4-1 and J is TRBJ2-3; 12 bases fit TRBD2. The germline V gene has CDR1 MGHRA and CDR2 YSYEKL. J gave up 6 bases and V 0 bases, and 13 bases lay outside the gene matches. There are 19 residues in the CDR3.